The 18 T cell receptor beta chains in this list originate from one sample, sequenced in a study of technical replicates of blood from a few donors. Clones were read by immunoSEQ multiplex PCR, and TCRdb kept only the in-frame ones, dropping some. The sample contains tens of thousands of clones, roughly 93% of which appear only once. Specimen: T cells isolated from PBMCs. Receptor source: a human donor in good health.

The V call is TRBV19, the J call TRBJ1-4; 7 bases agree with TRBD1. Unmatched junction bases numbered 6, after V lost 4 bases and J lost 7 bases. The CDR3 has 14 residues. The germline CDR1 and CDR2 sequences are LNHDA and SQIVND (reference sequence). The CDR3 here is CASSSRDSPEKLFF. CDR3 DNA sequence: TGTGCCAGTAGTAGCCGGGACAGCCCTGAAAAACTGTTTTTT.

The rearrangement links TRBV2 to TRBJ2-1; 10 positions match TRBD1. V shed 10 bases and J 7 bases; nucleotides not matched to a gene: 7. The CDR3 covers 13 residues. Germline-derived CDR1 and CDR2 are SNHLY and FYNNEI. This CDR3 is CATSVGQGNEQFF. CDR3 coding DNA: TGTGCCACTTCAGTGGGACAGGGGAATGAGCAGTTCTTC.

The CDR3 DNA follows: TGTGCCTGGAGTAGCGGGGGGGCGGGGACGCAGTATTTT. Its translation: CAWSSGGAGTQYF. The chain uses TRBV30 and TRBJ2-3; TRBD2 matches 10 bases. The J segment lost 9 bases and the V segment lost 2 bases, leaving 5 bases of the junction unmatched. CDR1 and CDR2 from the germline V gene are GTSNPN and SVGIG (reference sequence). The CDR3 contains 13 residues.

The V call is TRBV4-1, the J call TRBJ1-3, with TRBD1 matching 7 bases. The CDR3 sequence is 13 residues long. Looked up from germline, CDR1 is MGHRA and CDR2 is YSYEKL. V gave up 1 base and J gave up 8 bases; unmatched junction bases: 2. The DNA for the CDR3 is TGCGCCAGCAGCCAAGGACAGGGCTACACCATATATTTT. Translation: CASSQGQGYTIYF.

The rearrangement joins TRBV29-1 to TRBJ2-5; 10 bases align to TRBD1. V lost 7 bases, J lost 5 bases, and 4 bases stayed unmatched. The CDR3 consists of 12 residues. Germline V CDR1 and CDR2: SQVTM, ANQGSEA. CDR3 in DNA: TGCAGCGCCGTGACAGGGGGCGAGACCCAGTACTTC. Translated, it gives CSAVTGGETQYF.

J is TRBJ2-5 and V is TRBV28, with D perhaps TRBD1 (5 bases). V dropped 6 bases and J dropped 5 bases, with 22 bases sitting between them. CDR3 length: 16 residues. Germline CDR1 is MDHEN and CDR2 is SYDVKM. In nucleotides, the CDR3 is TGTGCCAGCAGCTATTTAGGACAATGGAGTCAGGAGACCCAGTACTTC. This encodes CASSYLGQWSQETQYF. Together with reference TRBV28 and TRBJ2-5, the CDR3 gives the full variable domain: DVKVTQSSRYLVKRTGEKVFLECVQDMDHENMFWYRQDPGLGLRLIYFSYDVKMKEKGDIPEGYSVSREKKERFSLILESASTNQTSMYLCASSYLGQWSQETQYFGPGTRLLVL.

The chain uses TRBV19 and TRBJ1-2, with 7 positions matching TRBD1. Per germline, CDR1 LNHDA and CDR2 SQIVND (reference sequence). The junction had 4 bases not matched to a gene; V was cut back by 5 bases and J by 4 bases. This CDR3 comprises 13 residues. The CDR3: CASSEGAGYGYTF. DNA of the CDR3: TGTGCCAGTAGTGAGGGGGCCGGCTATGGCTACACCTTC.

The V and J genes are TRBV6-1 and TRBJ2-3, with 8 positions matching TRBD2. The J segment lost 1 base and the V segment lost 3 bases, leaving 3 bases of the junction unmatched. Germline loops: CDR1 MNHNS, CDR2 SASEGT. The CDR3 has 15 amino acids. CDR3 amino acids: CASSDRGGGTDTQYF. CDR3 coding DNA: TGTGCCAGCAGTGACCGGGGGGGAGGCACAGATACGCAGTATTTT.

V gene TRBV6-6 combines with J gene TRBJ2-5, with 9 nucleotides matching TRBD1. The germline gives CDR1 MNHNY, CDR2 SVGAGI (reference sequence). The junction had 9 bases not matched to a gene; V was cut back by 6 bases and J by 4 bases. CDR3 length: 15 residues. The CDR3 DNA reads TGTGCCAGCAGAACCGGGACAGGGATTGCAGAGACCCAGTACTTC. Amino acids: CASRTGTGIAETQYF.

This chain uses TRBV5-6 with TRBJ1-2, with a possible D match to TRBD1 (6 bases). Germline V gives CDR1 SGHDT, CDR2 YYEEEE. V was cut by 3 bases and J by 8 bases, with 14 bases left in between. This CDR3 region has 13 residues. Here the CDR3 DNA reads TGTGCCAGCAGCTCACAGGGTCCGCGGGGCTACACCTTC. It yields the protein CASSSQGPRGYTF. The full variable domain, its missing parts supplied by reference TRBV5-6 and TRBJ1-2, is DAGVTQSPTHLIKTRGQQVTLRCSPKSGHDTVSWYQQALGQGPQFIFQYYEEEERQRGNFPDRFSGHQFPNYSSELNVNALLLGDSALYLCASSSQGPRGYTFGSGTRLTVV.

This sequence joins TRBV18 and TRBJ2-1; 10 nucleotides line up with TRBD2. With V trimmed by 2 bases and J by 16 bases, 5 bases remained unmatched. Germline lookup yields CDR1 KGHSH and CDR2 LQKENI. The CDR3 has 12 amino acids. Written as DNA, the CDR3 is TGTGCCAGCTCACCAGGTCTAGCGGGGGCCTTCTTC. Residues: CASSPGLAGAFF.

J is TRBJ2-2 and V is TRBV7-9, with 7 bases that match TRBD2. This CDR3 has 15 residues. Germline CDR1 reads SEHNR; CDR2 reads FQNEAQ (reference sequence). V lost 5 bases and J lost 7; bases outside the gene matches: 10. CDR3 sequence: CASSPRDREVGELFF. CDR3 sequence (DNA): TGTGCCAGCAGCCCTAGGGATCGGGAGGTCGGGGAGCTGTTTTTT.

V and J are TRBV28 and TRBJ1-2; D may be TRBD1 (5 bases). This CDR3 contains 14 residues. Germline CDR1 is MDHEN and CDR2 is SYDVKM. Trimming took off 3 bases at V and 2 bases at J, with 10 bases between the two ends. CDR3 protein: CASSFRGSNYGYTF. CDR3 coding DNA: TGTGCCAGCAGTTTTCGGGGGTCGAACTATGGCTACACCTTC.

The chain recombines TRBV5-1 with TRBJ2-1; 8 nucleotides agree with TRBD2. V lost 4 bases and J lost 7; bases outside the gene matches: 10. CDR3 size: 15 residues. Germline lookup yields CDR1 SGHRS and CDR2 YFSETQ. CDR3 residues: CASSPVGGRWNEQFF. As DNA, the CDR3 is TGCGCCAGCAGCCCGGTGGGCGGGAGGTGGAATGAGCAGTTCTTC.

The genes are TRBV4-1 and TRBJ2-2, with TRBD1 identical over 7 bases. The CDR3 sequence is 15 residues long. J was trimmed by 4 bases and V by 4 bases; bases with no gene match: 6. The germline V gene has CDR1 MGHRA and CDR2 YSYEKL. The CDR3 sequence is CASSPPGQRTGELFF. CDR3 DNA: TGCGCCAGCAGCCCACCGGGACAGCGCACCGGGGAGCTGTTTTTT.

The V gene is TRBV19, the J gene TRBJ1-2; a weak D match, TRBD1 (5 bases). The CDR3 totals 14 residues. V was cut by 1 base and J by 8 bases, with 14 bases left in between. The germline gives CDR1 LNHDA, CDR2 SQIVND (reference sequence). The chain's CDR3 is CASSIGGEAYGYTF. The CDR3 DNA reads TGTGCCAGTAGTATAGGGGGGGAAGCTTACGGCTACACCTTC. The full variable domain, with the rest looked up from reference TRBV19 and TRBJ1-2, is DGGITQSPKYLFRKEGQNVTLSCEQNLNHDAMYWYRQDPGQGLRLIYYSQIVNDFQKGDIAEGYSVSREKKESFPLTVTSAQKNPTAFYLCASSIGGEAYGYTFGSGTRLTVV.

The chain links TRBV9 to TRBJ1-2; 11 bases are a match to TRBD1. The germline CDR1 and CDR2 sequences are SGDLS and YYNGEE. V shed 0 bases and J 2 bases; nucleotides not matched to a gene: 3. This CDR3 comprises 16 residues. The CDR3 DNA follows: TGTGCCAGCAGCGTAGGCGGACAGGGGGCCAACTATGGCTACACCTTC. Translation: CASSVGGQGANYGYTF. The full variable domain, its missing parts supplied by reference TRBV9 and TRBJ1-2, is DSGVTQTPKHLITATGQRVTLRCSPRSGDLSVYWYQQSLDQGLQFLIQYYNGEERAKGNILERFSAQQFPDLHSELNLSSLELGDSALYFCASSVGGQGANYGYTFGSGTRLTVV.

The V and J genes are TRBV5-1 and TRBJ2-6; D unresolved. CDR3 size: 14 residues. V lost 4 bases to trimming and J lost 0 bases, with 5 bases between them. Germline V CDR1 and CDR2: SGHRS, YFSETQ. This CDR3 is CASSASSGANVLTF. In nucleotides, the CDR3 is TGCGCCAGCAGCGCCAGCTCTGGGGCCAACGTCCTGACTTTC.